A selection of T cell receptor beta chains follows, all from one sample in a study of shared clonotypes between healthy human individuals. The repertoire was sequenced with immunoSEQ multiplex PCR; TCRdb's copy has only in-frame clones and lacks some. The data hold around 1.5 million clones, with approximately 98% observed a single time. The sequencing sample was made of naive CD4+ T cells sorted from blood. The receptors shown here come from a man in his thirties or forties in good health. The CDR3 runs from the conserved cysteine through the conserved F or W. D genes are given only for firm matches. Where a row states a size, it is once, few, many or the class of an expanded clone; other rows omit it.

cdr3_aa,cdr3_nt,clone_size,d_call,j_call,v_call
CASSYGRGRHYEQYF,TGTGCCAGCAGTTACGGGCGCGGAAGACACTACGAGCAGTACTTC,-,-,TRBJ2-7,TRBV6-5
CASSPRGGQPQHF,TGTGCCAGCAGTCCCAGGGGAGGCCAGCCCCAGCATTTT,-,-,TRBJ1-5,TRBV28
CASSLPTGNPDTQYF,TGCGCCAGCAGCTTGCCGACAGGGAACCCAGATACGCAGTATTTT,-,TRBD1,TRBJ2-3,TRBV5-1
CASSSRGSDTQYF,TGTGCCAGCAGCTCCAGGGGTTCAGATACGCAGTATTTT,once,-,TRBJ2-3,TRBV5-4
CASSKGAGHYEQYF,TGTGCCAGCAGCAAAGGGGCAGGGCACTACGAGCAGTACTTC,-,-,TRBJ2-7,TRBV21-1
CASSFTTTGSTDTQYF,TGTGCCAGCAGTTTCACCACGACAGGATCCACAGATACGCAGTATTTT,-,-,TRBJ2-3,TRBV28
CASSGTGSNEQFF,TGTGCCAGTAGTGGGACGGGCTCCAATGAGCAGTTCTTC,-,-,TRBJ2-1,TRBV19
CASSVGLAYNEQFF,TGTGCCAGCAGCGTAGGGCTAGCGTACAATGAGCAGTTCTTC,-,-,TRBJ2-1,TRBV9
CASSQGVIRTYEQYF,TGCGCCAGCAGCCAAGGGGTGATAAGGACCTACGAGCAGTACTTC,-,-,TRBJ2-7,TRBV4-3
CSVAMGTGYGYTF,TGCAGCGTCGCAATGGGCACGGGCTATGGCTACACCTTC,-,-,TRBJ1-2,TRBV29-1
CASSLAPDRYNEQFF,TGCGCCAGCAGCTTGGCCCCGGACAGGTACAATGAGCAGTTCTTC,-,TRBD1,TRBJ2-1,TRBV5-1
CASSLGGHNYGYTF,TGTGCCAGCAGTTTAGGCGGACACAACTATGGCTACACCTTC,-,-,TRBJ1-2,TRBV28
CASSGAPGQTQYF,TGTGCCAGCAGTGGAGCGCCTGGGCAGACCCAGTACTTC,-,-,TRBJ2-5,TRBV2
CASSLQQGATNYGYTF,TGTGCCAGCAGTTTGCAACAGGGGGCGACTAACTATGGCTACACCTTC,-,TRBD1,TRBJ1-2,TRBV27
CAISDGGNSGNTIYF,TGTGCCATCAGTGATGGGGGAAACTCTGGAAACACCATATATTTT,-,-,TRBJ1-3,TRBV10-3
CASSLALAGEGAIVTYEQYF,TGTGCCAGCAGCTTAGCACTAGCGGGAGAAGGTGCGATCGTAACCTACGAGCAGTACTTC,-,TRBD2,TRBJ2-7,TRBV7-2
CASSVASGPYEQYF,TGTGCCAGCAGCGTAGCTAGCGGGCCCTACGAGCAGTACTTC,-,TRBD2,TRBJ2-7,TRBV9
CASSFLPVLGRGAKNIQYF,TGTGCCAGCAGCTTCCTGCCGGTTTTGGGTCGCGGAGCCAAAAACATTCAGTACTTC,-,-,TRBJ2-4,TRBV5-6
CASSMGQGLNEQYF,TGTGCCAGTAGTATGGGACAGGGGTTGAACGAGCAGTACTTC,few,TRBD1,TRBJ2-7,TRBV19
CASSIEQGTDIQYF,TGTGCCAGTAGTATAGAACAGGGGACGGACATTCAGTACTTC,-,TRBD1,TRBJ2-4,TRBV19
CASRIPGPGDGYTF,TGTGCCAGTAGAATACCGGGACCTGGGGATGGCTACACCTTC,-,-,TRBJ1-2,TRBV19
CASSLEPNILGYGYTF,TGTGCCAGCAGCTTAGAACCTAACATACTGGGCTATGGCTACACCTTC,-,-,TRBJ1-2,TRBV11-2
CASRLAPLSTDTQYF,TGTGCCAGCAGATTGGCCCCGCTAAGCACAGATACGCAGTATTTT,-,-,TRBJ2-3,TRBV11-2
CATVRQGSGYTF,TGTGCCACCGTACGCCAGGGTAGTGGCTACACCTTC,-,-,TRBJ1-2,TRBV27
CASSYGGVGTDTQYF,TGTGCCAGCAGTTACGGAGGGGTAGGCACAGATACGCAGTATTTT,-,-,TRBJ2-3,TRBV6-5
CASSQRANTGELFF,TGTGCCAGCAGCCAAAGGGCGAACACCGGGGAGCTGTTTTTT,-,-,TRBJ2-2,TRBV14
CASSGVGRAFF,TGTGCCAGCAGTGGAGTAGGGAGAGCTTTCTTT,-,-,TRBJ1-1,TRBV25-1
CAWSVFSGRWAQETQYF,TGTGCCTGGAGTGTTTTTAGCGGGAGGTGGGCACAAGAGACCCAGTACTTC,once,TRBD2,TRBJ2-5,TRBV30
CASSLDAETYNEQFF,TGTGCCAGCAGCTTAGACGCGGAAACCTACAATGAGCAGTTCTTC,-,-,TRBJ2-1,TRBV11-3
CASVMTSVQETQYF,TGTGCCAGCGTAATGACTAGCGTCCAAGAGACCCAGTACTTC,-,TRBD2,TRBJ2-5,TRBV6-1
CSVAGGYEQYF,TGCAGCGTTGCGGGAGGCTACGAGCAGTACTTC,-,TRBD2,TRBJ2-7,TRBV29-1
CASSLAAGTDYEQYF,TGCGCCAGCAGCTTGGCCGCTGGGACAGACTACGAGCAGTACTTC,-,TRBD1,TRBJ2-7,TRBV5-1
CASSPPRGDTDTQYF,TGCGCCAGCAGCCCCCCTAGGGGGGACACAGATACGCAGTATTTT,-,-,TRBJ2-3,TRBV5-1
CAISDSGTGYEQYF,TGTGCCATCAGTGACTCCGGGACAGGGTACGAGCAGTACTTC,-,TRBD1,TRBJ2-7,TRBV10-3
CASSRTSGSYNEQFF,TGTGCCAGCAGTCGGACTAGCGGCTCCTACAATGAGCAGTTCTTC,-,TRBD2,TRBJ2-1,TRBV6-4
CASSRLGAGVRETQYF,TGTGCCAGCTCACGCCTCGGGGCGGGAGTGCGAGAGACCCAGTACTTC,-,TRBD2,TRBJ2-5,TRBV18
CASTGDTYNEQFF,TGTGCCAGCACTGGGGACACTTACAATGAGCAGTTCTTC,-,-,TRBJ2-1,TRBV28
CASSRLTGYYSNQPQHF,TGCGCCAGCAGCCGACTGACAGGCTATTATAGCAATCAGCCCCAGCATTTT,-,-,TRBJ1-5,TRBV5-1
CASSLKGFTDTQYF,TGTGCCAGCAGCTTAAAGGGGTTCACAGATACGCAGTATTTT,-,-,TRBJ2-3,TRBV7-2
CASSLYGESDTQYF,TGTGCCAGCAGTTTATACGGAGAAAGCGATACGCAGTATTTT,-,-,TRBJ2-3,TRBV27
CASSWVGGKTGYTF,TGTGCCAGCAGTTGGGTAGGGGGCAAAACTGGCTACACCTTC,-,TRBD1,TRBJ1-2,TRBV27
CASSQGGLVNEKLFF,TGTGCCAGCAGCCAAGGGGGGTTAGTTAATGAAAAACTGTTTTTT,-,-,TRBJ1-4,TRBV14
CASSLAGANQPQHF,TGTGCCAGCAGCTTAGCGGGGGCCAATCAGCCCCAGCATTTT,-,-,TRBJ1-5,TRBV7-6
CASRTTGGSYEQYF,TGTGCCAGCAGAACTACAGGGGGCAGTTACGAGCAGTACTTC,-,TRBD1,TRBJ2-7,TRBV2
CAWSVPLPGWQGPAHYEQYF,TGTGCCTGGAGTGTACCCCTCCCGGGATGGCAGGGGCCCGCCCACTACGAGCAGTACTTC,-,-,TRBJ2-7,TRBV30
CASGIQTGYGYTF,TGTGCCAGCGGGATCCAGACCGGCTATGGCTACACCTTC,once,-,TRBJ1-2,TRBV2
CASSEILGGRSSYEQYF,TGTGCCAGCAGTGAAATTTTGGGGGGAAGGAGCTCCTACGAGCAGTACTTC,once,-,TRBJ2-7,TRBV6-1
CASSAWLAGEGSGANVLTF,TGTGCCAGCAGCGCTTGGCTAGCGGGAGAAGGGTCTGGGGCCAACGTCCTGACTTTC,-,TRBD2,TRBJ2-6,TRBV9
CASWGTNSYEQYF,TGTGCCAGCTGGGGGACAAACTCCTACGAGCAGTACTTC,-,-,TRBJ2-7,TRBV25-1
CASQGGPGFTQYF,TGTGCCTCCCAGGGGGGGCCCGGCTTCACCCAGTACTTC,-,-,TRBJ2-5,TRBV10-3
CAIRFAAGGNSGELFF,TGTGCCATCAGGTTCGCGGCGGGAGGGAATTCCGGGGAGCTGTTTTTT,-,TRBD2,TRBJ2-2,TRBV10-3
CALGEGYGYTF,TGTGCGCTCGGGGAAGGCTATGGCTACACCTTC,few,-,TRBJ1-2,TRBV28
CASSLRQGVVAGNPQYF,TGTGCCAGCAGCTTACGGCAGGGGGTTGTAGCGGGAAACCCGCAGTACTTC,-,-,TRBJ2-7,TRBV5-8
CASSPGVPTDTQYF,TGCGCCAGCAGTCCGGGTGTCCCCACAGATACGCAGTATTTT,-,-,TRBJ2-3,TRBV5-1
CASSKIAGVGGETQYF,TGTGCCAGCAGCAAGATAGCGGGAGTGGGAGGAGAGACCCAGTACTTC,-,TRBD2,TRBJ2-5,TRBV5-5
CASSSLTRAAIIAGELFF,TGTGCCAGCAGCTCGCTGACTAGGGCAGCTATTATCGCCGGGGAGCTGTTTTTT,-,-,TRBJ2-2,TRBV7-6
CSGVGQYPNYGYTF,TGCAGCGGTGTCGGACAGTATCCTAACTATGGCTACACCTTC,-,-,TRBJ1-2,TRBV29-1
CSVEVGQGATDTQYF,TGCAGCGTTGAAGTAGGACAGGGAGCTACAGATACGCAGTATTTT,-,TRBD1,TRBJ2-3,TRBV29-1
CASSEWASGTNYGYTF,TGTGCCAGCAGTGAATGGGCTTCAGGGACAAACTATGGCTACACCTTC,-,-,TRBJ1-2,TRBV6-1